The clone carrying this T cell receptor beta chain was observed a handful of times. Antigen specificity is unknown. This entry is derived from a study of cytomegalovirus exposure and HLA in healthy donors. Study observations and caveats: Trimming of TCR beta V- and J-genes showed a link, identified in a later analysis, to a missense DCLRE1C variant.

The PCR used 60 Vbeta and 13 Jbeta primers. The data were produced by immunoSEQ multiplex PCR, yet TCRdb's version contains in-frame clones alone and is incomplete. This sample has 75,000 to 90,000 clones; almost 80% occur once, and the top ten carry roughly 22%. Sequencing input: PBMCs. This clonotype was sampled from a woman in her thirties or forties in good health and CMV-seropositive.

The CDR3 spells CATAEARSEPQHF. The CDR3 bases are TGTGCCACCGCTGAAGCCCGGTCGGAGCCCCAGCATTTT. This chain joins TRBV27 and TRBJ1-5; D not certain. Germline-derived CDR1 and CDR2 are MNHEY and SMNVEV (reference sequence). V lost 10 bases and J lost 8, with 18 bases in between. The CDR3 is 13 amino acids.